The 25 T cell receptor beta chains given below trace back to one sample, sequenced in a study of shared clonotypes between healthy human individuals. Some clones are missing from TCRdb's copy, which holds only in-frame ones; the method was immunoSEQ multiplex PCR. The table has over 2 million clones, 90% to 95% seen once. Sequencing was performed on naive CD4+ T cells sorted from blood. The subset was: CD45RA+ positively selected. The receptors originated from a man aged 18 to 29 in good health.

The chain uses TRBV7-2 and TRBJ2-7; 8 nucleotides align to TRBD2. V lost 2 bases and J lost 1; bases outside the gene matches: 4. This CDR3 spans 15 amino acids. From germline, CDR1 is SGHTA and CDR2 FQGNSA. This chain's CDR3 is CASSLKSGGSYEQYF. For the CDR3, the DNA is TGTGCCAGCAGCTTAAAAAGCGGGGGTTCCTACGAGCAGTACTTC.

This clone was observed a single time. This chain connects TRBV30 to TRBJ2-6; possibly TRBD1 for D (6 bases). Germline loops: CDR1 GTSNPN, CDR2 SVGIG (reference sequence). The CDR3 totals 19 residues. The germline V and J ends were trimmed by 1 base and 0 bases, with 19 bases remaining between them. The CDR3 is CAWSALWEQGFSGANVLTF. CDR3 nucleotides: TGTGCCTGGAGTGCATTATGGGAACAGGGATTCTCTGGGGCCAACGTCCTGACTTTC.

The chain joins TRBV5-1 to TRBJ1-5; D possibly corresponds to TRBD1 (6 bases). Trimming took off 4 bases at V and 1 base at J, with 12 bases between the two ends. From germline, CDR1 is SGHRS and CDR2 YFSETQ. The CDR3 spans 15 residues. As DNA, the CDR3 is TGCGCCAGCAGCCCTACTACAGGGAGCAATCAGCCCCAGCATTTT. Amino acids: CASSPTTGSNQPQHF.

The rearrangement joins TRBV10-1 to TRBJ2-7, with D possibly matching TRBD1 (6 bases). The ends were cut back, 5 bases at V and 0 bases at J, with 8 bases in the middle. This CDR3 is 13 amino acids long. Germline CDR1 WNHNN, CDR2 SYGVQD (reference sequence). The CDR3 DNA follows: TGCGCCAGCAGTCGGGACATCTCCTACGAGCAGTACTTC. Translating it yields CASSRDISYEQYF.

Details on this clone: Other DNA variants within this sample encode the same CDR3. V is TRBV2 and J is TRBJ2-7; no firm D call. The CDR3 spans 13 residues. Germline V gene data show CDR1 as SNHLY and CDR2 as FYNNEI. The germline V and J ends were trimmed by 0 bases and 5 bases, with 8 bases remaining between them. The CDR3 protein is CASSEAKAHEQYF. The CDR3 DNA sequence: TGTGCCAGCAGTGAAGCGAAGGCCCACGAGCAGTACTTC.

The rearrangement joins TRBV7-9 to TRBJ2-1, with 7 bases lining up with TRBD2. CDR3 size: 17 residues. Per the germline V gene, CDR1 is SEHNR and CDR2 is FQNEAQ (reference sequence). The V segment lost 1 base and the J segment 1 base; nucleotides outside the gene matches: 7. CDR3 loop: CASSLGVGGSSYNEQFF. CDR3 in DNA: TGTGCCAGCAGCTTAGGGGTCGGCGGGAGTTCCTACAATGAGCAGTTCTTC.

The V gene is TRBV19, the J gene TRBJ2-2, with D perhaps assigned TRBD1 or TRBD2 (5 bases each). Trimming took off 6 bases at V and 7 bases at J, with 12 bases between the two ends. The CDR3 runs 13 residues. CDR1 is LNHDA and CDR2 is SQIVND in the germline V gene (reference sequence). This CDR3 is CASRTGGSGELFF. CDR3 DNA sequence: TGTGCCAGTAGGACTGGGGGAAGCGGGGAGCTGTTTTTT.

The rearrangement uses TRBV25-1 and TRBJ2-2; D call uncertain. Germline CDR1 is MGHDK and CDR2 is SYGVNS. Trimming stripped 3 bases from V and 5 bases from J, with 13 bases between. This CDR3 is 15 amino acids long. Here the CDR3 DNA reads TGTGCCAGCAGTGATCTAGTCTCCCCTACCGGGGAGCTGTTTTTT. As protein: CASSDLVSPTGELFF.

The V call is TRBV25-1, the J call TRBJ2-3; D ambiguous. V lost 2 bases to trimming and J lost 2 bases, with 8 bases between them. CDR1 MGHDK and CDR2 SYGVNS come from the germline V gene. The CDR3 runs to 14 residues. The CDR3 nucleotides are TGTGCCAGCAGTGAAAGTGGGCTCACAGATACGCAGTATTTT. Translating gives CASSESGLTDTQYF.

The V call is TRBV5-6, the J call TRBJ1-4; D not resolved. Trimming pared 3 bases from V and 7 bases from J, leaving 19 bases between. Germline CDR1 and CDR2: SGHDT and YYEEEE. The CDR3 totals 16 residues. CDR3 residues: CASSSGGGFRGEKLFF. CDR3 nucleotides: TGTGCCAGCAGCTCGGGTGGAGGTTTCCGGGGTGAAAAACTGTTTTTT.

The chain combines TRBV4-1 with TRBJ2-3; TRBD1 matches at 8 bases. Germline CDR1 MGHRA, CDR2 YSYEKL. Losses at the gene ends were 0 bases for V and 2 bases for J; bases not matched to a gene: 7. The CDR3 extends over 17 amino acids. CDR3 region: CASSQDRAGGVTDTQYF. The CDR3 DNA sequence: TGCGCCAGCAGCCAAGATCGGGCAGGGGGCGTCACAGATACGCAGTATTTT.

The genes are TRBV11-2 and TRBJ2-4; 9 nucleotides line up with TRBD1. CDR1 and CDR2 (germline): SGHAT, FQNNGV. Trimming took 5 bases from V and 4 from J; bases not matched to a gene: 3. The CDR3 spans 14 residues. Here the CDR3 reads CASSPGTGKNIQYF. DNA of the CDR3: TGTGCCAGCAGCCCAGGGACAGGGAAAAACATTCAGTACTTC.

The chain couples TRBV6-6 to TRBJ2-1, with 7 bases aligning to TRBD2. The CDR3 extends over 15 amino acids. V dropped 5 bases and J dropped 7; count of bases not matched to a gene: 11. Germline-derived CDR1 and CDR2 are MNHNY and SVGAGI (reference sequence). CDR3 loop: CASSPRLAGNNEQFF. DNA of the CDR3: TGTGCCAGCAGTCCCCGACTAGCAGGGAATAATGAGCAGTTCTTC.

The rearrangement joins TRBV18 to TRBJ1-5; the D gene is possibly TRBD1 (5 bases). Germline V gene lookup returns CDR1 KGHSH and CDR2 LQKENI. Trimming stripped 9 bases from V and 2 bases from J, with 17 bases between. The CDR3 runs 15 residues. The CDR3 protein is CASGREGGGNQPQHF. CDR3 DNA sequence: TGTGCCAGTGGCAGGGAGGGTGGGGGCAATCAGCCCCAGCATTTT.

The V call is TRBV5-6, the J call TRBJ2-5; TRBD1 matches at 11 bases. Germline CDR1 reads SGHDT; CDR2 reads YYEEEE. With V trimmed by 3 bases and J by 5 bases, 6 bases remained unmatched. The CDR3 contains 15 residues. CDR3 residues: CASSSGQGGWETQYF. Written as DNA, the CDR3 is TGTGCCAGCAGCTCGGGACAGGGGGGCTGGGAGACCCAGTACTTC.

This chain links TRBV30 with TRBJ1-4, with 7 bases fitting TRBD1. The CDR3 runs to 14 residues. The V gene end was trimmed by 5 bases and the J gene end by 8 bases; junction bases not matched to a gene: 11. Germline CDR1 is GTSNPN and CDR2 is SVGIG (reference sequence). DNA for the CDR3: TGTGCCTGGGGAGCGGACAGGCGGGGAGAAAAACTGTTTTTT. Translated, it gives CAWGADRRGEKLFF.

The V and J genes are TRBV11-2 and TRBJ2-5, with D unresolved. CDR1 and CDR2 from the germline V gene are SGHAT and FQNNGV. The V and J ends lost 3 bases and 5 bases respectively, with 16 bases between them. CDR3 length: 15 residues. The CDR3 here is CASSFSNSLSETQYF. The CDR3 nucleotides are TGTGCCAGCAGCTTTAGTAACAGCTTGTCGGAGACCCAGTACTTC.

This clone was seen just once. This sequence joins TRBV10-3 and TRBJ1-1, with 11 bases identical to TRBD1. Germline CDR1 reads ENHRY; CDR2 reads SYGVKD. The CDR3 is made up of 16 amino acids. V lost 6 bases, J lost 0 bases, and 6 bases stayed unmatched. CDR3 in amino acids: CAIRRGTGGMNTEAFF. DNA for the CDR3: TGTGCCATCAGGAGGGGGACAGGGGGAATGAACACTGAAGCTTTCTTT.

This clone was detected once. The chain is built from TRBV7-5 and TRBJ2-5; whether TRBD1, the table's D call, matches the DNA was not checked. TRBV7-5 is listed as a pseudogene. CDR3 length equals 17 residues. As DNA, the CDR3 is TGTGCCAGAAGCTATAGCCCACAGGGTGGGGTACAAGAGACCCAGTACTTC. Translated, it gives CARSYSPQGGVQETQYF.

The gene calls are TRBV9 and TRBJ2-7; tentatively, D is TRBD1 or TRBD2 (6 bases each). The length of the CDR3 is 13 residues. V lost 0 bases, J lost 5 bases, and 9 bases lay in between. CDR1 and CDR2 (germline): SGDLS, YYNGEE. CDR3 sequence reads: CASSVGGGHEQYF. The CDR3 DNA is TGTGCCAGCAGCGTAGGAGGGGGGCACGAGCAGTACTTC.

The chain combines TRBV4-2 with TRBJ1-4; 10 bases agree with TRBD1. CDR3 length: 21 residues. Germline lookup yields CDR1 LGHNA and CDR2 YNFKEQ. Trimming at V came to 0 bases and at J to 0 bases, leaving 13 bases not matched to a gene. Written as DNA, the CDR3 is TGTGCCAGCAGCCAAGATCTCCGGGACAGGGGAAGGATTGCAACTAATGAAAAACTGTTTTTT. Translating it yields CASSQDLRDRGRIATNEKLFF.

V gene TRBV2 combines with J gene TRBJ1-2, with D possibly matching TRBD1 (6 bases). CDR1 and CDR2 from the germline V gene are SNHLY and FYNNEI. There are 13 residues in the CDR3. V was clipped by 7 bases and J by 2 bases, with 11 bases between them. The CDR3 here is CASTAGGNYGYTF. The CDR3 DNA sequence: TGTGCCAGCACGGCGGGGGGCAACTATGGCTACACCTTC.

This chain links TRBV7-9 with TRBJ2-3; a possible D gene is TRBD1 (6 bases). The CDR3 is 13 residues long. CDR1 SEHNR and CDR2 FQNEAQ come from the germline V gene (reference sequence). The V and J ends lost 7 bases and 6 bases respectively, with 14 bases between them. In DNA, the CDR3 is TGTGCCAGCACCCGAGCTGGGGGCGATACGCAGTATTTT. Translated: CASTRAGGDTQYF.

About this clone: A much more abundant neighbour one base away suggests this may be a read error. Other DNA sequences within the sample encode an identical CDR3. The V and J genes are TRBV6-1 and TRBJ1-3; no firm D call. Trimming removed 0 bases from V and 0 bases from J, with 3 bases in between. The CDR3 has 14 residues. Germline V lookup: CDR1 MNHNS, CDR2 SASEGT. The CDR3 nucleotides are TGTGCCAGCAGTGAAGCGGGCTCTGGAAACACCATATATTTT. Its protein is CASSEAGSGNTIYF.

On this clone: This same CDR3 is encoded by further DNA sequences in the sample. The chain recombines TRBV2 with TRBJ2-2, with 7 bases lining up with TRBD1. Losses at the gene ends were 6 bases for V and 4 bases for J; bases not matched to a gene: 5. This CDR3 has 14 residues. CDR1 is SNHLY, CDR2 FYNNEI, per germline. For the CDR3, the DNA is TGTGCCAGCAGGCGAACAGGGGTCACCGGGGAGCTGTTTTTT. Amino acids: CASRRTGVTGELFF.